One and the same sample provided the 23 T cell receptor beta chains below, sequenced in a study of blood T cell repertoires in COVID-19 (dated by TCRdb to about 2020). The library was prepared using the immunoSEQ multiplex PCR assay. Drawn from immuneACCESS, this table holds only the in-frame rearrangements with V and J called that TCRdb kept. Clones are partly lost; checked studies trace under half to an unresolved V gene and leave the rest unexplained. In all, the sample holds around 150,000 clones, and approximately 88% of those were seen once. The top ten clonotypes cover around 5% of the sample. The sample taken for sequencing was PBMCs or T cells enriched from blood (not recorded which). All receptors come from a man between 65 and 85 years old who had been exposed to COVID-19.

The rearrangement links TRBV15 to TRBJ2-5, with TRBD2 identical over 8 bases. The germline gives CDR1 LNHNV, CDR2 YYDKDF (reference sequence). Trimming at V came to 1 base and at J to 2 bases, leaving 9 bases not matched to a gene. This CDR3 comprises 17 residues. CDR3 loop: CATSRARAGAGQETQYF. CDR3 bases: TGTGCCACCAGCAGAGCCCGAGCGGGAGCCGGACAAGAGACCCAGTACTTC. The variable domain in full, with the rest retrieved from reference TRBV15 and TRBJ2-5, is DAMVIQNPRYQVTQFGKPVTLSCSQTLNHNVMYWYQQKSSQAPKLLFHYYDKDFNNEADTPDNFQSRRPNTSFCFLDIRSPGLGDTAMYLCATSRARAGAGQETQYFGPGTRLLVL.

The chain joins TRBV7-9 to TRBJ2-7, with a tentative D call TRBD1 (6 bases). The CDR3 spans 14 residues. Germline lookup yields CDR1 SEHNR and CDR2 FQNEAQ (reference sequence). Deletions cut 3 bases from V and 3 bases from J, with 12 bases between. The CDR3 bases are TGTGCCAGCAGCTTTTTGAGGGACAACTACGAGCAGTACTTC. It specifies CASSFLRDNYEQYF.

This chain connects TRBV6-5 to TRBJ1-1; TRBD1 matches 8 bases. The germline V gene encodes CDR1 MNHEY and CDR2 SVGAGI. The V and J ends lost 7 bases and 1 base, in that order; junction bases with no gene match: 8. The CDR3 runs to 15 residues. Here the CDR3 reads CASTQRTGKNTEAFF. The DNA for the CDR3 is TGTGCCAGCACCCAAAGGACAGGGAAGAACACTGAAGCTTTCTTT.

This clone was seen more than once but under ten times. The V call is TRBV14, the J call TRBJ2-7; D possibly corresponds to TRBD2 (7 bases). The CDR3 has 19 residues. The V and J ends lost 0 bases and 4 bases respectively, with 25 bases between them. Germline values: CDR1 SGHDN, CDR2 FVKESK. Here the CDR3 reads CASSQEGGAGPFPPYEQYF. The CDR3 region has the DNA TGTGCCAGCAGCCAAGAAGGGGGAGCGGGACCCTTCCCCCCGTACGAGCAGTACTTC.

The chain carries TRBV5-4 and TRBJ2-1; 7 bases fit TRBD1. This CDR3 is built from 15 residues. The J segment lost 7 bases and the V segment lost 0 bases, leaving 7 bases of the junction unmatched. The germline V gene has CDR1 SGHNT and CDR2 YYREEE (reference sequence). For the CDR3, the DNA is TGTGCCAGCAGCTTGGGGGACAGCTTGTTTAATGAGCAGTTCTTC. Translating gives CASSLGDSLFNEQFF.

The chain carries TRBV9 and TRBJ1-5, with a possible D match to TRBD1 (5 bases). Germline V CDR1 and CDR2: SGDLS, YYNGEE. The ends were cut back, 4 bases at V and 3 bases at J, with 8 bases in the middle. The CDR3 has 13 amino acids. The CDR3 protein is CASSQGYNQPQHF. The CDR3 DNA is TGTGCCAGCAGCCAGGGTTACAATCAGCCCCAGCATTTT.

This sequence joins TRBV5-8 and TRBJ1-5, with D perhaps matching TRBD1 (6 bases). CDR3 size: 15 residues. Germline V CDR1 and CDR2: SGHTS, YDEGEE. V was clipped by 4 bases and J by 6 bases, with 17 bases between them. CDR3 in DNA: TGTGCCAGCAGCCCAAAAACTGGACAGCTTCAGCCCCAGCATTTT. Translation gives CASSPKTGQLQPQHF.

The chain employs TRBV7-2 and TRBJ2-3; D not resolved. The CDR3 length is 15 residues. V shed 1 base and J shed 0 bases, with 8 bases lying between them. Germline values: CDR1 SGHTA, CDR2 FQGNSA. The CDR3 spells CASSLVALSTDTQYF. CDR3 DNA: TGTGCCAGCAGCTTAGTTGCGTTAAGCACAGATACGCAGTATTTT. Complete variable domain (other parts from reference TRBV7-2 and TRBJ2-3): GAGVSQSPSNKVTEKGKDVELRCDPISGHTALYWYRQSLGQGLEFLIYFQGNSAPDKSGLPSDRFSAERTGGSVSTLTIQRTQQEDSAVYLCASSLVALSTDTQYFGPGTRLTVL.

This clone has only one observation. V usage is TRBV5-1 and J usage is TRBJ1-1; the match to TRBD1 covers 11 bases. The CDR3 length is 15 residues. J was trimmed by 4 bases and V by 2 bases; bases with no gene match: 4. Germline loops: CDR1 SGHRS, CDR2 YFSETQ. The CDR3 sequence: CASSLTGTGGTEAFF. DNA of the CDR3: TGCGCCAGCAGCTTAACCGGGACAGGGGGCACTGAAGCTTTCTTT.

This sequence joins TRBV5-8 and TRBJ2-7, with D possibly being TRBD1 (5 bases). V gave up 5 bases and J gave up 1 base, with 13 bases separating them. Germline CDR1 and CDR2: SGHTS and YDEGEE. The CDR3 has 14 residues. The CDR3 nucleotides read TGTGCCAGCAGTATAAGGGGCGCATCCTACGAGCAGTACTTC. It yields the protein CASSIRGASYEQYF.

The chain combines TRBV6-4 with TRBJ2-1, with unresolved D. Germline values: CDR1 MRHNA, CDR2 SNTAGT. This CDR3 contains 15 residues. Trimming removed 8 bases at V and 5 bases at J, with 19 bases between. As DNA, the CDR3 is TGTGCCAGCCGTCCCAGGCCCGACCCCCACAATGAGCAGTTCTTC. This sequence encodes CASRPRPDPHNEQFF.

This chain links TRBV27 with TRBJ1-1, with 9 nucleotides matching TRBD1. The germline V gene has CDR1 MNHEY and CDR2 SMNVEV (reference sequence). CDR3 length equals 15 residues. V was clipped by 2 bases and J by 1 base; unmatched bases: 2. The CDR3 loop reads CASSLRDRANTEAFF. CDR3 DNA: TGTGCCAGCAGTTTAAGGGACAGGGCGAACACTGAAGCTTTCTTT.

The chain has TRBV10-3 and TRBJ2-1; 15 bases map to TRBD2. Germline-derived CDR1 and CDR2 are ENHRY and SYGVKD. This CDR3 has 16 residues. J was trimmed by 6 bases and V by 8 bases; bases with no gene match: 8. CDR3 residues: CAIGGLAGGPFNEQFF. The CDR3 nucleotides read TGTGCCATCGGGGGACTAGCGGGAGGTCCCTTCAATGAGCAGTTCTTC.

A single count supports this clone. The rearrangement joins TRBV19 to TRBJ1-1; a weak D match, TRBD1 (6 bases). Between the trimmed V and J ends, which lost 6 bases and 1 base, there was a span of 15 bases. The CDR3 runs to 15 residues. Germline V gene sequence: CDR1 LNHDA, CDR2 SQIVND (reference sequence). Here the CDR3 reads CASSPDRSPNTEAFF. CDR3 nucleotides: TGTGCCAGTAGCCCTGACAGGAGCCCGAACACTGAAGCTTTCTTT.

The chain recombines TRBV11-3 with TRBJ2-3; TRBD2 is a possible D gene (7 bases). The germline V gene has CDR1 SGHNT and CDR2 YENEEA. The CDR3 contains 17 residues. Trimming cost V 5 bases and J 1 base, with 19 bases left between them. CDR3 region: CASSLGRGGGRTDTQYF. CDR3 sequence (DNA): TGTGCCAGCAGCCTAGGGCGGGGCGGGGGCCGCACAGATACGCAGTATTTT. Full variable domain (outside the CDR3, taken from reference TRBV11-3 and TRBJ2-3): EAGVVQSPRYKIIEKKQPVAFWCNPISGHNTLYWYLQNLGQGPELLIRYENEEAVDDSQLPKDRFSAERLKGVDSTLKIQPAELGDSAVYLCASSLGRGGGRTDTQYFGPGTRLTVL.

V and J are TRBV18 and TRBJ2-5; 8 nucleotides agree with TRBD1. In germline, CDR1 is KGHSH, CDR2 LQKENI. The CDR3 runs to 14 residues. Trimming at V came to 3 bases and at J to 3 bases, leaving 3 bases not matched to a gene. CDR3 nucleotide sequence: TGTGCCAGCTCACCCCTGGGACAGGAAGAGACCCAGTACTTC. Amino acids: CASSPLGQEETQYF.

CDR3 sequence reads: CSVEDSRDGNTEAFF. CDR3 nucleotide sequence: TGCAGCGTTGAAGATTCGCGGGACGGGAACACTGAAGCTTTCTTT. V is TRBV29-1 and J is TRBJ1-1; D is perhaps TRBD1 (5 bases). The V end lost 0 bases, the J end lost 1 base, and 12 bases lay between the germline ends. Germline V gene lookup returns CDR1 SQVTM and CDR2 ANQGSEA. The CDR3 has 15 residues.

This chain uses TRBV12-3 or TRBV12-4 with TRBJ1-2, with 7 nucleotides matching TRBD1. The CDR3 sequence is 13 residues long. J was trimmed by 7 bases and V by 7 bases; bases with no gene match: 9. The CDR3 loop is CASNGDSLGGYTF. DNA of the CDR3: TGTGCCAGCAATGGGGACAGCCTTGGTGGCTACACCTTC.

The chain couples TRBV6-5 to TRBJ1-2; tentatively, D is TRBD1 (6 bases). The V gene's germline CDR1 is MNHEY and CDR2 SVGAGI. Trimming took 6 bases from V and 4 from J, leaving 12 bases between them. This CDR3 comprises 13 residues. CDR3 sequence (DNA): TGTGCCAGCAGGGCGAGGGGGAGCTATGGCTACACCTTC. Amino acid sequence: CASRARGSYGYTF.

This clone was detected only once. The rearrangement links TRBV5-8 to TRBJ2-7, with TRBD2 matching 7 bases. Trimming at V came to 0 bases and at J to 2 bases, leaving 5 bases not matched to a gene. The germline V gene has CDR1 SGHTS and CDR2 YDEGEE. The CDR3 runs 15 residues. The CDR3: CASSLGLAVAYEQYF. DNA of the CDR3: TGTGCCAGCAGCTTGGGGCTAGCGGTTGCCTACGAGCAGTACTTC.

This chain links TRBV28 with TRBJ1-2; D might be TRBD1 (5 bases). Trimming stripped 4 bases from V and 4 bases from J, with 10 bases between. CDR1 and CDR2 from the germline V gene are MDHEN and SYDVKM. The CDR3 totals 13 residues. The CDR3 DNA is TGTGCCAGCAGTTCAGACAGTACCTATGGCTACACCTTC. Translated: CASSSDSTYGYTF.

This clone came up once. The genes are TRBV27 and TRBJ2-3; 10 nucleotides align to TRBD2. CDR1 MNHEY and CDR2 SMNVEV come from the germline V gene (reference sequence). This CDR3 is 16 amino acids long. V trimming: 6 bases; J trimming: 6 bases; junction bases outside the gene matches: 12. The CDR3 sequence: CASRAESGRASDTQYF. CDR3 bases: TGTGCCAGCAGGGCCGAAAGCGGGAGGGCCTCTGATACGCAGTATTTT.

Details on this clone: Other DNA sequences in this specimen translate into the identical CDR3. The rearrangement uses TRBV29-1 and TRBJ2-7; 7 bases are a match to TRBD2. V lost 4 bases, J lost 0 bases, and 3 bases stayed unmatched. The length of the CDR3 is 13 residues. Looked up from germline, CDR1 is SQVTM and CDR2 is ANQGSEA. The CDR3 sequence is CSVVLAASYEQYF. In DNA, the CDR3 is TGCAGCGTTGTTCTAGCGGCCTCCTACGAGCAGTACTTC.